The clone carrying this T cell receptor beta chain was found a few times. The data derive from a study of blood T cell repertoires in COVID-19. Turning to the study itself: The United States, Italy and Spain provided the acute and convalescent COVID-19 samples. From T cells, B-cell-depleted T cells, or PBMCs came the material, which was cDNA or gDNA.

The J segment lost 7 bases and the V segment lost 0 bases, leaving 9 bases of the junction unmatched. The CDR3 sequence is 17 residues long. The germline V gene encodes CDR1 SNHLY and CDR2 FYNNEI. The cohort comprised adults aged 18 to 89 years residing in approximately 25 US areas. In the original processing: Reference gene primer amplification yielded estimated nucleated cell counts. The method was immunoSEQ multiplex PCR; TCRdb's version includes in-frame clones alone and lacks a portion of them. The V and J calls and clone size were taken over from that table, and D and trimming were inferred from the DNA. Among roughly 430,000 clones listed, roughly 86% were seen once.

Sequenced sample: PBMCs or T cells enriched from blood (not recorded which). The genes are TRBV2 and TRBJ1-6, with 7 bases matching TRBD1. The receptor was isolated from a woman aged 40 to 50 with acute COVID-19. CDR3 nucleotide sequence: TGTGCCAGCAGTGAAGCGCTTAGGACAGGACCCAATTCACCCCTCCACTTT. Translated: CASSEALRTGPNSPLHF.